The T cell receptor beta chain described here comes from a study of shared clonotypes between healthy human individuals. Of note for this clone: As yet, its antigen is unknown.

Germline V CDR1 and CDR2: MDHEN, SYDVKM. The junction had 14 bases not matched to a gene; V was cut back by 6 bases and J by 4 bases. The CDR3 is made up of 18 amino acids. Notes on the study in general: Generation probabilities were higher for clonotypes shared across all four sorted-subset donors than for unshared ones. Rarefaction showed that sequencing of sorted subsets was incomplete (despite large depth).

The assay was immunoSEQ multiplex PCR, and TCRdb's table has in-frame clones only and misses some. In the table there are a few million clones, just under 95% of which are singletons. V usage is TRBV28 and J usage is TRBJ2-2, with 10 bases aligning to TRBD2. The sequencing sample was made of naive CD4+ T cells from PBMCs. This sample's subset: CD45RA+ positively selected. The TCR was taken from a man younger than 35 in good health. Some clones in this sample may be carry-over from other donors' samples. This chain's CDR3 is CASRWYRLAGVGTGELFF. CDR3 in DNA: TGTGCCAGCAGGTGGTATCGGCTAGCGGGAGTAGGCACCGGGGAGCTGTTTTTT.